The 30 T cell receptor beta chains listed next were all sequenced from one sample in a study of shared clonotypes between healthy human individuals. Measured with immunoSEQ multiplex PCR; TCRdb has only the in-frame clones, and not every one. The table lists 2.3 million or so clones, roughly 93% of them singletons. Specimen: naive CD4+ T cells from PBMCs. Subset reported: CD45RA+ positively selected. The receptors stem from a man younger than 30 in good health. Some clones in this sample may be carry-over from other donors' samples.

To note about this clone: In the same sample, other DNA sequences code for this CDR3. The CDR3 loop is CASSSPGLSYEQYF. In DNA, the CDR3 is TGTGCCAGCAGTTCTCCCGGACTCTCCTACGAGCAGTACTTC. This chain connects TRBV6-5 to TRBJ2-7; D is perhaps TRBD2 (5 bases). V was shortened by 4 bases and J by 0 bases, with 10 bases between the two germline ends. Per the germline V gene, CDR1 is MNHEY and CDR2 is SVGAGI. The CDR3 totals 14 residues.

The J gene is TRBJ2-2, the V gene TRBV4-2; D perhaps matches TRBD1 (5 bases). CDR1 LGHNA and CDR2 YNFKEQ come from the germline V gene. This CDR3 is built from 16 residues. V lost 4 bases, J lost 4 bases, and 16 bases lay in between. The chain's CDR3 is CASSPKDTTGTGELFF. The DNA of the CDR3 is TGTGCCAGCAGCCCAAAGGACACGACCGGCACCGGGGAGCTGTTTTTT.

The rearrangement uses TRBV5-1 and TRBJ1-5; D is possibly TRBD1 (5 bases). V was cut by 4 bases and J by 7 bases, with 12 bases left in between. CDR3 length: 13 amino acids. The germline V gene has CDR1 SGHRS and CDR2 YFSETQ. The CDR3 region is CASSGAPGQPQHF. CDR3 nucleotides: TGCGCCAGCAGCGGGGCCCCTGGGCAGCCCCAGCATTTT.

The chain joins TRBV9 to TRBJ1-5, with 8 nucleotides matching TRBD1. The ends lost 4 bases at V and 5 bases at J; junction bases unmatched: 14. The CDR3 runs to 17 residues. Germline lookup yields CDR1 SGDLS and CDR2 YYNGEE. The CDR3 bases are TGTGCCAGCAGCACCGGGACAGGCCTCGCGGGAGATCAGCCCCAGCATTTT. Protein product: CASSTGTGLAGDQPQHF.

In its sample, this clone was seen once. V is TRBV6-4 and J is TRBJ2-2; tentative D call: TRBD2 (5 bases). V shed 4 bases and J shed 3 bases, with 9 bases lying between them. From germline, CDR1 is MRHNA and CDR2 SNTAGT. The CDR3 has 14 amino acids. CDR3 DNA: TGTGCCAGCAGTGTGGAGGCCTACACCGGGGAGCTGTTTTTT. This sequence encodes CASSVEAYTGELFF.

This clone was seen a single time. The chain couples TRBV7-9 to TRBJ1-2; the D gene is possibly TRBD1 (5 bases). The germline V and J ends were trimmed by 8 bases and 6 bases, with 13 bases remaining between them. Germline lookup yields CDR1 SEHNR and CDR2 FQNEAQ (reference sequence). CDR3 length: 12 residues. The CDR3 sequence: CASLGTFDGYTF. The CDR3 region has the DNA TGTGCCAGCCTTGGGACGTTCGATGGCTACACCTTC.

The chain is built from TRBV28 and TRBJ1-3; perhaps TRBD1 as D (6 bases). The V and J ends lost 4 bases and 4 bases respectively, with 17 bases between them. The CDR3 has 16 residues. In germline, CDR1 is MDHEN, CDR2 SYDVKM. The CDR3 sequence is CASSSEGGAEGNTIYF. In DNA, the CDR3 is TGTGCCAGCAGTTCCGAGGGGGGCGCAGAAGGAAACACCATATATTTT.

The rearrangement links TRBV7-9 to TRBJ2-7; TRBD1 aligns across 8 bases. Germline V lookup: CDR1 SEHNR, CDR2 FQNEAQ (reference sequence). Trimming took 5 bases from V and 0 from J; bases not matched to a gene: 9. This CDR3 has 16 amino acids. CDR3 in amino acids: CASSGRGTGNSYEQYF. CDR3 in DNA: TGTGCCAGCAGCGGCAGGGGGACAGGAAACTCCTACGAGCAGTACTTC.

The J gene is TRBJ1-5, the V gene TRBV30; D call uncertain. CDR1 is GTSNPN and CDR2 is SVGIG in the germline V gene (reference sequence). The CDR3 runs to 13 residues. Trimming removed 1 base from V and 6 bases from J, with 10 bases in between. CDR3 nucleotides: TGTGCCTGGAGTGGGTCCTGGGGTCAGCCCCAGCATTTT. Amino acid sequence: CAWSGSWGQPQHF.

The rearrangement uses TRBV7-2 and TRBJ2-1; weak D call: TRBD1 (5 bases). V dropped 3 bases and J dropped 6 bases, with 6 bases sitting between them. The CDR3 sequence is 12 residues long. Germline V gene data show CDR1 as SGHTA and CDR2 as FQGNSA. CDR3 bases: TGTGCCAGCAGCTTTCAGGGCAATGAGCAGTTCTTC. Translated: CASSFQGNEQFF.

The V call is TRBV29-1, the J call TRBJ1-1, with TRBD1 as a possible D gene (5 bases). The germline V gene encodes CDR1 SQVTM and CDR2 ANQGSEA. Deletions cut 4 bases from V and 0 bases from J, with 12 bases between. The CDR3 is made up of 14 amino acids. The CDR3 loop is CSVVGQSMNTEAFF. CDR3 coding DNA: TGCAGCGTTGTGGGGCAGTCCATGAACACTGAAGCTTTCTTT.

The J gene is TRBJ1-3, the V gene TRBV19; possibly TRBD1 for D (6 bases). Germline-derived CDR1 and CDR2 are LNHDA and SQIVND (reference sequence). Trimming took off 6 bases at V and 0 bases at J, with 12 bases between the two ends. CDR3 length: 15 residues. CDR3 in DNA: TGTGCCAGTAGACTACAGGGCAGCTCTGGAAACACCATATATTTT. It encodes CASRLQGSSGNTIYF.

The gene calls are TRBV7-6 and TRBJ1-5; D might be TRBD1 (6 bases). The V end lost 5 bases, the J end lost 4 bases, and 18 bases lay between the germline ends. The CDR3 length is 16 residues. From germline, CDR1 is SGHVS and CDR2 FNYEAQ. The CDR3 region has the DNA TGTGCCAGCAGCCTACAGGGTACTGGGGGGAATCAGCCCCAGCATTTT. It is translated as CASSLQGTGGNQPQHF.

The chain links TRBV19 to TRBJ1-2, with D possibly TRBD1 on 5 matching bases. The germline V gene encodes CDR1 LNHDA and CDR2 SQIVND (reference sequence). This CDR3 region has 13 residues. V was pared by 3 bases and J by 6 bases, with 11 bases between. The DNA of the CDR3 is TGTGCCAGTAGTATGTTGGGGGGTAATGGCTACACCTTC. It encodes CASSMLGGNGYTF.

The chain recombines TRBV11-2 with TRBJ2-5; TRBD2 agrees at 11 bases. CDR1 and CDR2 (germline): SGHAT, FQNNGV. The CDR3 totals 16 residues. V lost 5 bases and J lost 5; bases outside the gene matches: 10. CDR3 DNA: TGTGCCAGCAGCATCTCCCTAGCGGGAGGAGGGGAGACCCAGTACTTC. The encoded protein is CASSISLAGGGETQYF.

The V call is TRBV7-9, the J call TRBJ2-5; 7 bases agree with TRBD2. J lost 2 bases, V lost 3 bases, and 9 bases had no gene match. The CDR3 is 16 residues long. Germline V lookup: CDR1 SEHNR, CDR2 FQNEAQ (reference sequence). The CDR3 loop reads CASSLINGGTQETQYF. The CDR3 bases are TGTGCCAGCAGCTTGATAAACGGGGGGACTCAAGAGACCCAGTACTTC.

The V and J genes are TRBV14 and TRBJ1-2; no clear D gene. Germline V gene sequence: CDR1 SGHDN, CDR2 FVKESK. The CDR3 has 12 residues. V lost 2 bases and J lost 7, with 8 bases in between. The CDR3 DNA reads TGTGCCAGCAGCCAAATACCGGGTGGCTACACCTTC. Encoded protein: CASSQIPGGYTF. Full variable domain (missing parts from reference TRBV14 and TRBJ1-2): EAGVTQFPSHSVIEKGQTVTLRCDPISGHDNLYWYRRVMGKEIKFLLHFVKESKQDESGMPNNRFLAERTGGTYSTLKVQPAELEDSGVYFCASSQIPGGYTFGSGTRLTVV.

V and J are TRBV4-3 and TRBJ2-7, with 10 bases aligning to TRBD2. This CDR3 is 17 amino acids long. After removal of 3 bases from V and 5 bases from J, the junction contained 13 bases not matched to a gene. Germline V CDR1 and CDR2: LGHNA, YSLEER. Here the CDR3 DNA reads TGCGCCAGCAGCCAGGATCCCCGTTCTAGCGGGAGTAACGAGCAGTACTTC. Translating gives CASSQDPRSSGSNEQYF.

The chain has TRBV10-3 and TRBJ2-7; D remains unclear. Germline CDR1 ENHRY, CDR2 SYGVKD. Between the trimmed V and J ends, which lost 0 bases and 6 bases, there was a span of 15 bases. This CDR3 contains 15 residues. The CDR3 sequence: CAISESLSRSSEQYF. The CDR3 DNA is TGTGCCATCAGTGAGTCCTTAAGCCGGAGCTCCGAGCAGTACTTC.

The chain links TRBV7-3 to TRBJ2-7; weak D call: TRBD2 (5 bases). The V end was cut by 1 base, the J end by 4 bases, with 8 bases between. CDR1 and CDR2 (germline): SGHTA, FQGTGA. The CDR3 runs to 13 residues. The CDR3 nucleotides read TGTGCCAGCAGCTTAATACGGGATTACGAGCAGTACTTC. Its protein is CASSLIRDYEQYF. Variable domain in full (rest from reference TRBV7-3 and TRBJ2-7): GAGVSQTPSNKVTEKGKYVELRCDPISGHTALYWYRQSLGQGPEFLIYFQGTGAADDSGLPNDRFFAVRPEGSVSTLKIQRTERGDSAVYLCASSLIRDYEQYFGPGTRLTVT.

V is TRBV29-1 and J is TRBJ2-1; 13 bases align to TRBD2. Germline V gene data show CDR1 as SQVTM and CDR2 as ANQGSEA. The V and J ends lost 6 bases and 0 bases, in that order; junction bases with no gene match: 5. The CDR3 loop spans 16 amino acids. The CDR3 loop is CSVPGLAGSSYNEQFF. The CDR3 DNA reads as TGCAGCGTGCCGGGACTAGCGGGAAGCTCCTACAATGAGCAGTTCTTC.

The gene calls are TRBV5-1 and TRBJ1-2; 7 bases are a match to TRBD1. This CDR3 comprises 14 residues. V trimming: 4 bases; J trimming: 4 bases; junction bases outside the gene matches: 7. Germline CDR1 reads SGHRS; CDR2 reads YFSETQ. CDR3 in amino acids: CASSVTGTAYGYTF. DNA of the CDR3: TGCGCCAGCAGCGTAACCGGGACAGCCTATGGCTACACCTTC.

The chain is built from TRBV6-1 and TRBJ1-5; D is unresolved. This CDR3 region has 17 residues. The V gene's germline CDR1 is MNHNS and CDR2 SASEGT. Trimming took off 1 base at V and 2 bases at J, with 15 bases between the two ends. CDR3 DNA: TGTGCCAGCAGTGAAGGGAGGGTCCTTCGTCGCAATCAGCCCCAGCATTTT. It translates to CASSEGRVLRRNQPQHF.

The J gene is TRBJ2-2, the V gene TRBV2, with 10 bases aligning to TRBD2. The CDR3 length is 15 residues. Looked up from germline, CDR1 is SNHLY and CDR2 is FYNNEI. V shed 10 bases and J 5 bases; nucleotides not matched to a gene: 10. In nucleotides, the CDR3 is TGTGCCACGACCAGCGGGAGGGCACGGACCGGGGAGCTGTTTTTT. Protein: CATTSGRARTGELFF. Variable domain in full (rest from reference TRBV2 and TRBJ2-2): EPEVTQTPSHQVTQMGQEVILRCVPISNHLYFYWYRQILGQKVEFLVSFYNNEISEKSEIFDDQFSVERPDGSNFTLKIRSTKLEDSAMYFCATTSGRARTGELFFGEGSRLTVL.

J is TRBJ2-7 and V is TRBV28; TRBD2 agrees at 9 bases. The germline CDR1 and CDR2 sequences are MDHEN and SYDVKM. The CDR3 contains 15 residues. J lost 2 bases, V lost 6 bases, and 8 bases had no gene match. For the CDR3, the DNA is TGTGCCAGCAGGCCTAGCGGGGCGCCCGCCTACGAGCAGTACTTC. Residues: CASRPSGAPAYEQYF.

V gene TRBV18 combines with J gene TRBJ2-2; 13 positions agree with TRBD2. The trim removed 3 bases at V and 4 bases at J, leaving 14 bases unmatched. The CDR3 has 20 residues. Germline V lookup: CDR1 KGHSH, CDR2 LQKENI. The CDR3 sequence: CASSPGLAGRGGMTTGELFF. DNA for the CDR3: TGTGCCAGCTCACCGGGACTAGCGGGACGCGGGGGGATGACCACCGGGGAGCTGTTTTTT.

The V call is TRBV18, the J call TRBJ2-2; 10 nucleotides match TRBD2. This CDR3 region has 18 residues. CDR1 and CDR2 from the germline V gene are KGHSH and LQKENI. Germline trimming cut 0 bases from V and 2 bases from J; bases unmatched to any gene: 6. The CDR3: CASSPPLAGRLNTGELFF. In DNA, the CDR3 is TGTGCCAGCTCACCACCACTAGCGGGAAGGTTAAACACCGGGGAGCTGTTTTTT.

This sequence joins TRBV5-1 and TRBJ2-1, with D unclear. Trimming removed 4 bases from V and 9 bases from J, with 14 bases in between. Germline-derived CDR1 and CDR2 are SGHRS and YFSETQ. This CDR3 comprises 13 residues. The CDR3 sequence is CASSALLQREQFF. The CDR3 DNA is TGCGCCAGCAGCGCGCTTCTACAACGTGAGCAGTTCTTC. The full variable domain, rest sourced from reference TRBV5-1 and TRBJ2-1, is KAGVTQTPRYLIKTRGQQVTLSCSPISGHRSVSWYQQTPGQGLQFLFEYFSETQRNKGNFPGRFSGRQFSNSRSEMNVSTLELGDSALYLCASSALLQREQFFGPGTRLTVL.

This chain uses TRBV29-1 with TRBJ1-5, with unresolved D. Germline CDR1 reads SQVTM; CDR2 reads ANQGSEA. The CDR3 extends over 12 amino acids. V lost 4 bases, J lost 5 bases, and 9 bases lay in between. The CDR3 spells CSVAGRDQPQHF. As DNA, the CDR3 is TGCAGCGTTGCTGGAAGGGATCAGCCCCAGCATTTT.

The chain is built from TRBV7-3 and TRBJ2-2; 7 bases align to TRBD1. The length of the CDR3 is 15 residues. In germline, CDR1 is SGHTA, CDR2 FQGTGA. V trimming: 0 bases; J trimming: 6 bases; junction bases outside the gene matches: 4. The CDR3 loop reads CASSLTGTAAGELFF. CDR3 nucleotides: TGTGCCAGCAGCTTAACGGGGACAGCGGCCGGGGAGCTGTTTTTT.